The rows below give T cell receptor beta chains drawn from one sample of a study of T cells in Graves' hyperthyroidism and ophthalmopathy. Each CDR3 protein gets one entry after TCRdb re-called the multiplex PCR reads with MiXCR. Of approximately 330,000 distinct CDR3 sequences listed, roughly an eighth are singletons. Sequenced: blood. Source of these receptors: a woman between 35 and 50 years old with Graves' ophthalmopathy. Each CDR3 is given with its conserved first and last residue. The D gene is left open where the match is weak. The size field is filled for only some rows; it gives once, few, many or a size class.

CASSQYASNQPQHF,TGTGCCAGCAGCCAATACGCTAGCAATCAGCCCCAGCATTTT,14,.,TRBJ1-5,TRBV5-6,.
CASSLEQSQETQYF,TGTGCCAGCAGCTTGGAACAGTCCCAAGAGACCCAGTACTTC,14,many,TRBJ2-5,TRBV5-5,.
CASSLGRSKRTQYF,TGTGCCAGCAGCTTGGGACGATCAAAGAGAACCCAGTACTTC,14,.,TRBJ2-5,TRBV11-2,.
CASSFSRNQPQHF,TGTGCCAGCAGTTTCTCCCGCAATCAGCCCCAGCATTTT,13,few,TRBJ1-5,TRBV27,.
CASRGPVVSDSPLHF,TGTGCCAGCAGGGGGCCGGTAGTTTCGGATTCACCCCTCCACTTT,15,.,TRBJ1-6,TRBV2,.
CASSLGVGSLNYGYTF,TGTGCCAGCAGTTTAGGGGTGGGGTCGCTTAACTATGGCTACACCTTC,16,many,TRBJ1-2,TRBV12-3/TRBV12-4,.
CASSYSGLSSYNEQFF,TGTGCCAGCAGTTACTCGGGCCTGAGCTCCTACAATGAGCAGTTCTTC,16,many,TRBJ2-1,TRBV6-6,.
CASSLGQATEAFF,TGTGCCAGCAGCTTAGGACAGGCCACTGAAGCTTTCTTT,13,many,TRBJ1-1,TRBV3-1,TRBD1
CASSLGGRAGDEQFF,TGTGCCAGCAGCTTAGGCGGGAGGGCCGGCGATGAGCAGTTCTTC,15,.,TRBJ2-1,TRBV7-2,TRBD2
CATQMGGRTEAFF,TGTGCCACCCAGATGGGGGGTAGGACTGAAGCTTTCTTT,13,.,TRBJ1-1,TRBV5-6,.
CASSSPGLQLVEQYF,TGTGCCAGCAGTTCACCGGGACTCCAACTAGTCGAGCAGTACTTC,15,many,TRBJ2-7,TRBV27,.
CASSYSPGDYEQYF,TGTGCCAGCAGTTACTCCCCGGGGGACTACGAGCAGTACTTC,14,many,TRBJ2-7,TRBV6-6,.
CASTTGFEKLFF,TGTGCCAGCACAACAGGGTTCGAAAAACTGTTTTTT,12,many,TRBJ1-4,TRBV28,.
CASNSDGYTF,TGTGCCAGTAATTCTGATGGCTACACCTTC,10,few,TRBJ1-2,TRBV19,.
CASSSPGLASYEQYF,TGTGCCAGCAGTTCCCCGGGACTAGCGTCTTACGAGCAGTACTTC,15,many,TRBJ2-7,TRBV12-3/TRBV12-4,TRBD2
CSASREVGEQYF,TGCAGTGCTAGTAGGGAGGTCGGCGAGCAGTACTTC,12,many,TRBJ2-7,TRBV20-1,.
CASSLKPGIQETQYF,TGCGCCAGCAGTCTAAAGCCAGGGATCCAAGAGACCCAGTACTTC,15,.,TRBJ2-5,TRBV5-1,.
CASSPGAGGNNQPQHF,TGTGCCAGCAGCCCAGGGGCAGGGGGAAACAATCAGCCCCAGCATTTT,16,many,TRBJ1-5,TRBV7-6,TRBD1
CASSEAGGITGSAEAFF,TGTGCCAGCAGTGAAGCGGGGGGGATAACAGGTAGCGCTGAAGCTTTCTTT,17,many,TRBJ1-1,TRBV2,.
CASSLTSSTDTQYF,TGTGCCAGCAGTTTAACTTCATCCACAGATACGCAGTATTTT,14,many,TRBJ2-3,TRBV28,.
CASSVDFMIYNEQFF,TGTGCCAGCAGTGTGGACTTTATGATTTACAATGAGCAGTTCTTC,15,.,TRBJ2-1,TRBV3-1,.
CASSPLRERTYEQYF,TGTGCCAGCAGCCCGTTAAGGGAGCGCACCTACGAGCAGTACTTC,15,many,TRBJ2-7,TRBV28,.
CATSRGPGQAGNTEAFF,TGTGCCACCAGCAGAGGGCCGGGACAGGCTGGGAACACTGAAGCTTTCTTT,17,many,TRBJ1-1,TRBV15,TRBD1
CATSSSLLAGKFF,TGTGCCACCAGCAGTTCCTTACTAGCGGGAAAGTTCTTC,13,many,TRBJ2-1,TRBV15,TRBD2
CSAEDRAMEQFF,TGCAGTGCAGAGGACAGGGCAATGGAGCAGTTCTTC,12,many,TRBJ2-1,TRBV20-1,TRBD1
CSATRGDQPQHF,TGCAGTGCTACCAGGGGCGATCAGCCCCAGCATTTT,12,few,TRBJ1-5,TRBV20-1,.
CASRQIQGSTDTQYF,TGTGCCAGTCGACAAATTCAGGGGAGCACAGATACGCAGTATTTT,15,many,TRBJ2-3,TRBV19,.
CASSPRSASGSDEQFF,TGTGCCAGCAGCCCCCGGTCGGCTAGCGGGAGCGATGAGCAGTTCTTC,16,many,TRBJ2-1,TRBV9,TRBD2
CASSTGQGRNQPQHF,TGTGCCAGCAGTACCGGACAGGGGAGGAATCAGCCCCAGCATTTT,15,many,TRBJ1-5,TRBV6-1,TRBD1
CSASSWSSGGNTGELFF,TGCAGTGCTAGTTCTTGGAGCAGCGGGGGAAACACCGGGGAGCTGTTTTTT,17,.,TRBJ2-2,TRBV20-1,TRBD2
CASSLLAAQETQYF,TGTGCCAGCAGTTTATTAGCAGCCCAAGAGACCCAGTACTTC,14,many,TRBJ2-5,TRBV28,.
CASSEGGFRAPFF,TGCGCCAGCAGCGAAGGGGGCTTCCGGGCCCCTTTCTTT,13,.,TRBJ1-1,TRBV4-1,TRBD1
CASSLSGTGGYEQYF,TGTGCCAGCAGCCTATCCGGGACAGGGGGGTACGAGCAGTACTTC,15,many,TRBJ2-7,TRBV7-2,TRBD1
CASRTGGKVEAFF,TGCGCCAGCAGAACCGGGGGGAAGGTTGAAGCTTTCTTT,13,few,TRBJ1-1,TRBV5-1,.
CASSFSWGEQPQHF,TGTGCCAGCAGTTTTTCCTGGGGGGAGCAGCCCCAGCATTTT,14,many,TRBJ1-5,TRBV27,.
CASSLTSGGDIQYF,TGTGCCAGCAGCTTAACTAGCGGGGGGGACATTCAGTACTTC,14,.,TRBJ2-4,TRBV7-6,TRBD2
CSARDQLAVTGYNEQFF,TGCAGTGCTAGAGATCAGCTAGCGGTTACGGGCTACAATGAGCAGTTCTTC,17,.,TRBJ2-1,TRBV20-1,TRBD2
CASSFLGPYNEQFF,TGTGCCAGCAGTTTCTTAGGACCGTACAATGAGCAGTTCTTC,14,many,TRBJ2-1,TRBV12-3/TRBV12-4,.
CASSDDREKTYEQYF,TGTGCCAGCAGTGACGACAGGGAGAAGACCTACGAGCAGTACTTC,15,few,TRBJ2-7,TRBV25-1,TRBD1
CASSPRTGEGTQYF,TGTGCCAGCAGCCCCAGGACAGGGGAAGGGACCCAGTACTTC,14,.,TRBJ2-5,TRBV7-2,TRBD1
CASSQRTGSAYEQYF,TGTGCCAGCAGCCAGCGGACAGGGTCGGCATACGAGCAGTACTTC,15,many,TRBJ2-7,TRBV7-2,TRBD1
CASSALLPGYTF,TGTGCCAGCAGCGCCCTACTCCCTGGCTACACCTTC,12,many,TRBJ1-2,TRBV28,.
CASSKVRDQQFF,TGTGCCAGCAGCAAAGTCCGGGATCAACAGTTCTTC,12,.,TRBJ2-1,TRBV7-2,.
CASSRGGTHEQYF,TGTGCCAGCAGTCGTGGGGGGACCCACGAGCAGTACTTC,13,.,TRBJ2-7,TRBV6-1,.
CSVVWDRGLPGELFF,TGCAGCGTTGTATGGGACAGGGGGCTTCCCGGGGAGCTGTTTTTT,15,few,TRBJ2-2,TRBV29-1,TRBD1
CASSSGTGNERLFF,TGTGCCAGCAGCTCCGGGACAGGGAATGAAAGACTGTTTTTT,14,.,TRBJ1-4,TRBV11-2,TRBD1
CASRSTGEKLFF,TGTGCCAGCAGGTCGACAGGTGAAAAACTGTTTTTT,12,many,TRBJ1-4,TRBV28,.
CSASDGREISYEQYF,TGCAGTGCTAGTGATGGGCGGGAGATTTCGTACGAGCAGTACTTC,15,.,TRBJ2-7,TRBV20-1,TRBD2
CASLGPNLSNEQFF,TGTGCCAGCCTTGGCCCAAACCTCTCAAATGAGCAGTTCTTC,14,many,TRBJ2-1,TRBV2,.
CASSLSGSSYNGQFF,TGTGCCAGCAGCCTTAGCGGGAGCTCCTACAATGGGCAGTTCTTC,15,.,TRBJ2-1,TRBV7-9,TRBD2
CSVAQGAYGYTF,TGCAGCGTTGCACAGGGGGCCTATGGCTACACCTTC,12,many,TRBJ1-2,TRBV29-1,TRBD1